One sample yielded the 29 T cell receptor beta chains listed below, sequenced in a study of OX40 agonist ivuxolimab in advanced cancers. Measured with immunoSEQ multiplex PCR; TCRdb has only the in-frame clones, and not every one. In the table there are 40,000 to 45,000 clones, under 90% of which are singletons. The specimen comprised CD4+ or CD8+ T cells sorted from blood, sampled in a trial of the OX40 agonist ivuxolimab. The origin of the receptors is an adult with an advanced solid tumor such as melanoma, head and neck, liver or kidney cancer.

This chain joins TRBV5-6 and TRBJ2-1; unclear D gene. The germline CDR1 and CDR2 sequences are SGHDT and YYEEEE. The ends were cut back, 6 bases at V and 4 bases at J, with 5 bases in the middle. The CDR3 spans 11 residues. CDR3 sequence: CASNLYNEQFF. The CDR3 DNA reads as TGTGCCAGCAACCTATACAATGAGCAGTTCTTC. The whole variable domain, remainder taken from reference TRBV5-6 and TRBJ2-1, is DAGVTQSPTHLIKTRGQQVTLRCSPKSGHDTVSWYQQALGQGPQFIFQYYEEEERQRGNFPDRFSGHQFPNYSSELNVNALLLGDSALYLCASNLYNEQFFGPGTRLTVL.

The chain employs TRBV19 and TRBJ2-2; a weak D match, TRBD1 (6 bases). Germline values: CDR1 LNHDA, CDR2 SQIVND (reference sequence). This CDR3 has 16 residues. V was shortened by 2 bases and J by 0 bases, with 10 bases between the two germline ends. This chain's CDR3 is CASSIKAGANTGELFF. Here the CDR3 DNA reads TGTGCCAGTAGTATAAAGGCAGGGGCGAACACCGGGGAGCTGTTTTTT. Complete variable domain (other parts from reference TRBV19 and TRBJ2-2): DGGITQSPKYLFRKEGQNVTLSCEQNLNHDAMYWYRQDPGQGLRLIYYSQIVNDFQKGDIAEGYSVSREKKESFPLTVTSAQKNPTAFYLCASSIKAGANTGELFFGEGSRLTVL.

The V call is TRBV21-1, the J call TRBJ2-7. TRBV21-1 is reported as a pseudogene. The CDR3 covers 14 residues. The CDR3 sequence is CASSTGGESYEQYF. The CDR3 DNA reads TGTGCCAGCAGCACCGGGGGCGAGTCCTACGAGCAGTACTTC.

The V call is TRBV7-2, the J call TRBJ2-7; 8 bases match TRBD2. Trimming cost V 1 base and J 9 bases; bases outside gene matches: 11. Germline V gene sequence: CDR1 SGHTA, CDR2 FQGNSA. The CDR3 has 15 residues. In DNA form, the CDR3 reads TGTGCCAGCAGCTTAGGTCTTCTAGCGGGCTCGGGGCAGTACTTC. This codes for CASSLGLLAGSGQYF. The complete variable domain, with remaining parts taken from reference TRBV7-2 and TRBJ2-7, reads GAGVSQSPSNKVTEKGKDVELRCDPISGHTALYWYRQSLGQGLEFLIYFQGNSAPDKSGLPSDRFSAERTGGSVSTLTIQRTQQEDSAVYLCASSLGLLAGSGQYFGPGTRLTVT.

The chain employs TRBV5-6 and TRBJ2-3; D call uncertain. The CDR3 is 15 amino acids. V dropped 5 bases and J dropped 2 bases, with 15 bases sitting between them. Germline-derived CDR1 and CDR2 are SGHDT and YYEEEE. CDR3 DNA sequence: TGTGCCAGCAGAACGGGCGCACTGACCACAGATACGCAGTATTTT. Residues: CASRTGALTTDTQYF. Based on the CDR3 plus reference TRBV5-6 and TRBJ2-3, the full variable domain is DAGVTQSPTHLIKTRGQQVTLRCSPKSGHDTVSWYQQALGQGPQFIFQYYEEEERQRGNFPDRFSGHQFPNYSSELNVNALLLGDSALYLCASRTGALTTDTQYFGPGTRLTVL.

J is TRBJ2-7 and V is TRBV18; D is possibly TRBD1 (7 bases). CDR3 size: 13 residues. V was clipped by 2 bases and J by 7 bases, with 12 bases between them. Germline CDR1 KGHSH, CDR2 LQKENI. The CDR3: CASSPNAGGEQYF. The DNA of the CDR3 is TGTGCCAGCTCACCAAACGCAGGGGGGGAGCAGTACTTC. Drawing the rest from reference TRBV18 and TRBJ2-7, the complete variable domain is NAGVMQNPRHLVRRRGQEARLRCSPMKGHSHVYWYRQLPEEGLKFMVYLQKENIIDESGMPKERFSAEFPKEGPSILRIQQVVRGDSAAYFCASSPNAGGEQYFGPGTRLTVT.

The rearrangement joins TRBV5-1 to TRBJ1-1, with D tentatively TRBD1 (6 bases). Between the trimmed V and J ends, which lost 4 bases and 0 bases, there was a span of 10 bases. Germline-derived CDR1 and CDR2 are SGHRS and YFSETQ. The CDR3 consists of 14 residues. CDR3 protein: CASSRTVVNTEAFF. CDR3 nucleotides: TGCGCCAGCAGCAGGACAGTAGTGAACACTGAAGCTTTCTTT.

The V call is TRBV19, the J call TRBJ2-1; D is unclear. Germline V gene lookup returns CDR1 LNHDA and CDR2 SQIVND (reference sequence). Trimming took off 2 bases at V and 7 bases at J, with 9 bases between the two ends. This CDR3 has 13 residues. The CDR3 loop is CASSINYQNEQFF. CDR3 DNA: TGTGCCAGTAGTATAAACTACCAGAATGAGCAGTTCTTC.

The genes are TRBV14 and TRBJ1-1; D might be TRBD1 (6 bases). Deletions cut 3 bases from V and 5 bases from J, with 19 bases between. Germline V lookup: CDR1 SGHDN, CDR2 FVKESK. CDR3 length: 16 residues. The CDR3 loop reads CASSHPSGGLGTEAFF. CDR3 sequence (DNA): TGTGCCAGCAGCCACCCTAGCGGGGGGCTGGGGACTGAAGCTTTCTTT.

J is TRBJ1-2 and V is TRBV6-5; D is uncertain. Looked up from germline, CDR1 is MNHEY and CDR2 is SVGAGI. The V end was cut by 2 bases, the J end by 8 bases, with 9 bases between. The CDR3 spans 12 residues. The CDR3 sequence is CASSYPGGGYTF. For the CDR3, the DNA is TGTGCCAGCAGTTACCCGGGTGGGGGCTACACCTTC.

The gene calls are TRBV27 and TRBJ2-1; TRBD2 agrees at 9 bases. The J segment lost 1 base and the V segment lost 3 bases, leaving 7 bases of the junction unmatched. Germline assignment: CDR1 MNHEY and CDR2 SMNVEV (reference sequence). CDR3 length equals 17 residues. CDR3 nucleotides: TGTGCCAGCAGTTTGGTTAGCGGGAGTGGTTCCTACAATGAGCAGTTCTTC. It is translated as CASSLVSGSGSYNEQFF.

CDR3 DNA: TGTGCCAGCAGTCCCCGGACAGGGGGCGGGGGAAAGACCCAGTACTTC. Amino acid sequence: CASSPRTGGGGKTQYF. This sequence joins TRBV27 and TRBJ2-5, with 11 bases fitting TRBD1. V lost 5 bases, J lost 6 bases, and 11 bases stayed unmatched. There are 16 residues in the CDR3. Germline CDR1 and CDR2: MNHEY and SMNVEV (reference sequence).

The sample holds a few counts of this clone. The chain uses TRBV30 and TRBJ2-5; either TRBD1 or TRBD2 may supply D (6 bases each). The CDR3 sequence is 13 residues long. The germline V gene has CDR1 GTSNPN and CDR2 SVGIG (reference sequence). V was clipped by 8 bases and J by 5 bases, with 18 bases between them. DNA for the CDR3: TGTGCCCATAGCCCGGGGGCGGGTGAGACCCAGTACTTC. Protein: CAHSPGAGETQYF.

The chain has TRBV5-5 and TRBJ1-4; 9 nucleotides match TRBD1. This CDR3 spans 16 amino acids. The V segment lost 1 base and the J segment 2 bases; nucleotides outside the gene matches: 3. Germline V gene sequence: CDR1 SGHKS, CDR2 YYEKEE (reference sequence). CDR3 protein: CASSLPGTGTNEKLFF. The DNA for the CDR3 is TGTGCCAGCAGCTTGCCCGGGACAGGGACTAATGAAAAACTGTTTTTT.

The V call is TRBV5-8, the J call TRBJ2-1; D unclear. The germline V gene encodes CDR1 SGHTS and CDR2 YDEGEE. V was clipped by 1 base and J by 1 base, with 21 bases between them. The CDR3 runs 19 residues. The CDR3 protein is CASSLNIGSPLTSYNEQFF. CDR3 sequence (DNA): TGTGCCAGCAGCTTGAATATAGGCTCGCCCTTAACTTCCTACAATGAGCAGTTCTTC.

This clone was seen just once. V and J are TRBV7-2 and TRBJ2-1; D perhaps matches TRBD2 (5 bases). Germline loops: CDR1 SGHTA, CDR2 FQGNSA. The CDR3 length is 12 residues. The V end lost 10 bases, the J end lost 8 bases, and 15 bases lay between the germline ends. In DNA form, the CDR3 reads TGTGCCACCCTGAGGGATACGGATGAGCAGTTCTTC. Protein: CATLRDTDEQFF.

The table lists this clone with a count of one. The rearrangement links TRBV27 to TRBJ2-2, with D tentatively TRBD2 (5 bases). Trimming removed 8 bases at V and 6 bases at J, with 19 bases between. CDR1 is MNHEY and CDR2 is SMNVEV in the germline V gene (reference sequence). The CDR3 is 15 amino acids. The CDR3 loop is CASSSHGRRAGELFF. DNA of the CDR3: TGTGCCAGCTCCTCCCATGGGAGAAGGGCCGGGGAGCTGTTTTTT.

Here the CDR3 reads CASSRQGGSGELFF. The CDR3 bases are TGTGCCAGCAGCCGACAGGGAGGCAGCGGGGAGCTGTTTTTT. The V call is TRBV6-6, the J call TRBJ2-2; a possible D gene is TRBD1 (7 bases). Per the germline V gene, CDR1 is MNHNY and CDR2 is SVGAGI (reference sequence). V lost 6 bases and J 7 bases, leaving 15 bases between the germline ends. The CDR3 runs 14 residues.

V and J are TRBV29-1 and TRBJ2-7, with TRBD2 matching over 7 bases. The length of the CDR3 is 15 residues. Germline values: CDR1 SQVTM, CDR2 ANQGSEA. Losses at the gene ends were 5 bases for V and 2 bases for J; bases not matched to a gene: 12. The CDR3, as DNA: TGCAGCGTTAGGCGGGCTAGCGGTTATGCCTACGAGCAGTACTTC. Translated, it gives CSVRRASGYAYEQYF.

The chain has TRBV10-3 and TRBJ2-7, with 11 bases fitting TRBD1. Trimming cost V 0 bases and J 2 bases; bases outside gene matches: 0. Germline CDR1 ENHRY, CDR2 SYGVKD. There are 15 residues in the CDR3. The CDR3 spells CAISESGQGAYEQYF. The CDR3 bases are TGTGCCATCAGTGAGTCGGGACAGGGGGCCTACGAGCAGTACTTC.

The J gene is TRBJ2-7, the V gene TRBV5-1; TRBD1 matches 8 bases. The CDR3 totals 13 residues. V lost 2 bases, J lost 7 bases, and 5 bases stayed unmatched. CDR1 is SGHRS and CDR2 is YFSETQ in the germline V gene. The CDR3 DNA reads TGCGCCAGCAGCTTACAGGGGGTTGGGGAGCAGTACTTC. Protein product: CASSLQGVGEQYF.

The V and J genes are TRBV28 and TRBJ2-7; maybe TRBD1 (6 bases). From germline, CDR1 is MDHEN and CDR2 SYDVKM. V was shortened by 8 bases and J by 1 base, with 12 bases between the two germline ends. The CDR3 extends over 13 amino acids. The CDR3: CASWDTESYEQYF. DNA for the CDR3: TGTGCCAGCTGGGACACGGAGTCCTACGAGCAGTACTTC. The variable domain in full, completed from reference TRBV28 and TRBJ2-7, reads DVKVTQSSRYLVKRTGEKVFLECVQDMDHENMFWYRQDPGLGLRLIYFSYDVKMKEKGDIPEGYSVSREKKERFSLILESASTNQTSMYLCASWDTESYEQYFGPGTRLTVT.

This clone was seen a few times. The genes are TRBV5-6 and TRBJ1-5, with a weak D call TRBD1 (5 bases). V lost 5 bases, J lost 3 bases, and 15 bases lay in between. The CDR3 contains 15 residues. Germline CDR1 SGHDT, CDR2 YYEEEE. The CDR3 protein is CASSRRGGVNQPQHF. The CDR3, as DNA: TGTGCCAGCAGTCGAAGGGGAGGGGTCAATCAGCCCCAGCATTTT. The full variable domain, in which reference TRBV5-6 and TRBJ1-5 provide the parts outside the CDR3, is DAGVTQSPTHLIKTRGQQVTLRCSPKSGHDTVSWYQQALGQGPQFIFQYYEEEERQRGNFPDRFSGHQFPNYSSELNVNALLLGDSALYLCASSRRGGVNQPQHFGDGTRLSIL.

The V gene is TRBV10-3, the J gene TRBJ1-2; TRBD1 might be the D (5 bases). CDR1 and CDR2 (germline): ENHRY, SYGVKD. The CDR3 length is 13 residues. Trimming removed 10 bases from V and 7 bases from J, with 19 bases in between. In DNA form, the CDR3 reads TGTGCCACCCTTCCCGGGGCCCTCTCTGGCTACACCTTC. Amino acids: CATLPGALSGYTF.

The rearrangement links TRBV28 to TRBJ1-1; tentatively, D is TRBD1 (6 bases). The CDR3 totals 15 residues. Trimming pared 4 bases from V and 5 bases from J, leaving 17 bases between. CDR1 and CDR2 from the germline V gene are MDHEN and SYDVKM. The CDR3 region has the DNA TGTGCCAGCAGTTGGAGGGGGTCGACGGGTACTGAAGCTTTCTTT. This encodes CASSWRGSTGTEAFF.

This chain joins TRBV29-1 and TRBJ2-5; 7 bases match TRBD2. This CDR3 is built from 15 residues. CDR1 and CDR2 (germline): SQVTM, ANQGSEA. V lost 2 bases to trimming and J lost 0 bases; unmatched junction nucleotides: 6. CDR3: CSVELGGTYQETQYF. The CDR3 DNA follows: TGCAGCGTTGAATTGGGGGGGACGTACCAAGAGACCCAGTACTTC. Looking up the rest from reference TRBV29-1 and TRBJ2-5 gives the full variable domain: SAVISQKPSRDICQRGTSLTIQCQVDSQVTMMFWYRQQPGQSLTLIATANQGSEATYESGFVIDKFPISRPNLTFSTLTVSNMSPEDSSIYLCSVELGGTYQETQYFGPGTRLLVL.

V usage is TRBV5-5 and J usage is TRBJ2-1; 7 positions agree with TRBD1. The junction had 3 bases not matched to a gene; V was cut back by 4 bases and J by 5 bases. CDR3 length: 13 amino acids. CDR1 and CDR2 (germline): SGHKS, YYEKEE (reference sequence). The CDR3 region is CASSRGQNNEQFF. CDR3 bases: TGTGCCAGCAGCCGGGGACAGAACAATGAGCAGTTCTTC.

J is TRBJ2-7 and V is TRBV6-6; 9 bases align to TRBD2. This CDR3 spans 15 amino acids. V shed 0 bases and J 0 bases; nucleotides not matched to a gene: 0. CDR1 and CDR2 (germline): MNHNY, SVGAGI (reference sequence). For the CDR3, the DNA is TGTGCCAGCAGTTACTCGCGGGAGGGCTCCTACGAGCAGTACTTC. This gives the protein CASSYSREGSYEQYF.

This clone appeared a few times. This rearrangement joins TRBV7-9 to TRBJ1-4; 7 bases match TRBD1. This CDR3 spans 15 amino acids. From germline, CDR1 is SEHNR and CDR2 FQNEAQ (reference sequence). Trimming removed 2 bases from V and 5 bases from J; junction bases left unmatched: 5. The CDR3 loop is CASSLLTGLNEKLFF. CDR3 nucleotide sequence: TGTGCCAGCAGCTTATTGACAGGGCTAAATGAAAAACTGTTTTTT.